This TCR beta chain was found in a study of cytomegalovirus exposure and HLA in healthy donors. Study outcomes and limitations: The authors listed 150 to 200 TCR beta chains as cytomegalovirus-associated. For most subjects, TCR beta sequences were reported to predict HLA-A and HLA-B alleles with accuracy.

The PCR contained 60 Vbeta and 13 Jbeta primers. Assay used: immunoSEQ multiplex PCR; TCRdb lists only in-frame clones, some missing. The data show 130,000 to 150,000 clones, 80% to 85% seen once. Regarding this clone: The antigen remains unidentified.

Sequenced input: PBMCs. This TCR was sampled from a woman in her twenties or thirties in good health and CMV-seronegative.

The CDR3 loop is CASSEQVIPYEQYF. In nucleotides, the CDR3 is TGTGCCAGCAGTGAACAGGTCATACCCTACGAGCAGTACTTC. The V gene is TRBV2, the J gene TRBJ2-7; D gene unclear. The V end lost 2 bases, the J end lost 2 bases, and 10 bases lay between the germline ends. Germline CDR1 reads SNHLY; CDR2 reads FYNNEI. This CDR3 is 14 amino acids long. The complete variable domain, with remaining parts taken from reference TRBV2 and TRBJ2-7, reads EPEVTQTPSHQVTQMGQEVILRCVPISNHLYFYWYRQILGQKVEFLVSFYNNEISEKSEIFDDQFSVERPDGSNFTLKIRSTKLEDSAMYFCASSEQVIPYEQYFGPGTRLTVT.